The 17 T cell receptor beta chains listed next were all sequenced from one sample in a study of CD8 T cells in Susac syndrome. Random hexamers served to reverse transcribe roughly 0.45 to 1 ug RNA. Via MiXCR, TCRdb re-called the immunoSEQ multiplex PCR reads, giving one row per CDR3 protein. The sample holds 75,000 to 100,000 distinct CDR3 sequences, just under 95% seen once. Input material: CD8+ T cells from PBMCs. Source of these receptors: a human donor with Susac syndrome.

The V and J genes are TRBV20-1 and TRBJ2-1; perhaps TRBD2 as D (7 bases). This CDR3 has 14 residues. The germline gives CDR1 DFQATT, CDR2 SNEGSKA (reference sequence). V lost 0 bases to trimming and J lost 6 bases, with 12 bases between them. The CDR3 region has the DNA TGCAGTGCTAGAGATATGGGGGGGCTCAATGAGCAGTTCTTC. Encoded protein: CSARDMGGLNEQFF.

The V and J genes are TRBV20-1 and TRBJ2-7; 10 bases align to TRBD1. The germline V gene has CDR1 DFQATT and CDR2 SNEGSKA (reference sequence). The CDR3 runs to 14 residues. V trimming: 5 bases; J trimming: 6 bases; junction bases outside the gene matches: 10. CDR3 sequence: CSASPEGQGSEQYF. The CDR3 DNA is TGCAGTGCTTCGCCGGAGGGACAGGGGAGCGAGCAGTACTTC.

The chain carries TRBV15 and TRBJ2-4; 8 bases fit TRBD1. The CDR3 totals 16 residues. CDR1 is LNHNV, CDR2 YYDKDF, per germline (reference sequence). Trimming removed 5 bases from V and 0 bases from J; junction bases left unmatched: 6. This CDR3 is CATSGGQGLAKNIQYF. CDR3 sequence (DNA): TGTGCCACCAGCGGTGGACAGGGTTTAGCCAAAAACATTCAGTACTTC. Full variable domain (missing parts from reference TRBV15 and TRBJ2-4): DAMVIQNPRYQVTQFGKPVTLSCSQTLNHNVMYWYQQKSSQAPKLLFHYYDKDFNNEADTPDNFQSRRPNTSFCFLDIRSPGLGDTAMYLCATSGGQGLAKNIQYFGAGTRLSVL.

The chain has TRBV4-3 and TRBJ2-7; unclear D gene. The CDR3 covers 13 residues. V was pared by 4 bases and J by 5 bases, with 12 bases between. CDR1 is LGHNA, CDR2 YSLEER, per germline. The CDR3 reads CASSPSWENEQYF. Here the CDR3 DNA reads TGCGCCAGCAGCCCCTCCTGGGAAAACGAGCAGTACTTC.

This sequence joins TRBV19 and TRBJ2-1; TRBD1 matches 7 bases. The germline gives CDR1 LNHDA, CDR2 SQIVND (reference sequence). Trimming took 9 bases from V and 7 from J; bases not matched to a gene: 3. The CDR3 contains 11 residues. The CDR3, as DNA: TGTGCCAGCGAACAGGGGAATGAGCAGTTCTTC. Its translation is CASEQGNEQFF. Using reference TRBV19 and TRBJ2-1 for the parts outside the CDR3, the full variable domain is DGGITQSPKYLFRKEGQNVTLSCEQNLNHDAMYWYRQDPGQGLRLIYYSQIVNDFQKGDIAEGYSVSREKKESFPLTVTSAQKNPTAFYLCASEQGNEQFFGPGTRLTVL.

This chain links TRBV6-1 with TRBJ1-4; no clear D. The CDR3 is made up of 12 amino acids. V shed 5 bases and J shed 6 bases, with 7 bases lying between them. The germline V gene has CDR1 MNHNS and CDR2 SASEGT. The CDR3 DNA is TGTGCCAGCAGTACGACTGATGAAAAACTGTTTTTT. This codes for CASSTTDEKLFF.

This chain links TRBV28 with TRBJ2-1, with TRBD2 as a possible D gene (6 bases). CDR1 and CDR2 from the germline V gene are MDHEN and SYDVKM. V was cut by 3 bases and J by 15 bases, with 12 bases left in between. The CDR3 length is 11 residues. The CDR3 sequence is CASSFFTSLFF. DNA for the CDR3: TGTGCCAGCAGTTTTTTTACTAGCCTGTTCTTC.

The V call is TRBV20-1, the J call TRBJ2-5; 14 bases are shared with TRBD2. This CDR3 comprises 19 residues. Trimming cost V 0 bases and J 3 bases; bases outside gene matches: 12. Germline assignment: CDR1 DFQATT and CDR2 SNEGSKA (reference sequence). The CDR3 DNA sequence: TGCAGTGCTAGAGATGCAACGGGACTAGCGGGAGTTAAGAAAGAGACCCAGTACTTC. This codes for CSARDATGLAGVKKETQYF.

The chain is built from TRBV6-2 or TRBV6-3 and TRBJ1-1; no clear D. The germline gives CDR1 MNHEY, CDR2 SVGEGT. Trimming shortened V by 0 bases and J by 0 bases, and 11 bases separated the two germline ends. The CDR3 covers 16 residues. The CDR3 sequence: CASSYSPTQMNTEAFF. CDR3 nucleotides: TGTGCCAGCAGTTACTCGCCGACACAGATGAACACTGAAGCTTTCTTT.

This chain links TRBV20-1 with TRBJ1-5; TRBD1 agrees at 7 bases. The CDR3 sequence is 15 residues long. V lost 0 bases to trimming and J lost 6 bases; unmatched junction nucleotides: 8. Germline V gene sequence: CDR1 DFQATT, CDR2 SNEGSKA (reference sequence). The CDR3 here is CSARDPGGQGQPQHF. DNA of the CDR3: TGCAGTGCTAGAGACCCAGGGGGGCAAGGTCAGCCCCAGCATTTT.

The rearrangement uses TRBV12-3 or TRBV12-4 and TRBJ2-7; 13 bases align to TRBD2. The ends lost 5 bases at V and 7 bases at J; junction bases unmatched: 8. This CDR3 spans 15 amino acids. Written as DNA, the CDR3 is TGTGCCAGCAGTCGGGCACTAGCGGGAGGGGATGAGCAGTACTTC. Translation: CASSRALAGGDEQYF.

This clonotype has just one count. This chain uses TRBV20-1 with TRBJ2-2, with 8 bases that match TRBD1. The ends lost 7 bases at V and 6 bases at J; junction bases unmatched: 7. The CDR3 covers 13 residues. Germline CDR1 is DFQATT and CDR2 is SNEGSKA (reference sequence). CDR3 amino acids: CSGLDRVAGELFF. For the CDR3, the DNA is TGCAGTGGCTTGGACAGGGTGGCCGGGGAGCTGTTTTTT.

The genes are TRBV30 and TRBJ2-5, with a possible D match to TRBD1 (6 bases). The CDR3 extends over 15 amino acids. The germline V gene has CDR1 GTSNPN and CDR2 SVGIG (reference sequence). Trimming shortened V by 3 bases and J by 4 bases, and 18 bases separated the two germline ends. This CDR3 reads CAWSVTRGRGETQYF. The DNA for the CDR3 is TGTGCCTGGAGCGTTACCAGGGGACGGGGAGAGACCCAGTACTTC.

The V gene is TRBV20-1, the J gene TRBJ2-7; TRBD2 is a possible D gene (7 bases). Trimming shortened V by 4 bases and J by 6 bases, and 22 bases separated the two germline ends. The germline V gene encodes CDR1 DFQATT and CDR2 SNEGSKA (reference sequence). This CDR3 spans 15 amino acids. The CDR3 here is CSAMKREIGGGEQYF. The DNA for the CDR3 is TGCAGTGCTATGAAACGGGAGATAGGGGGGGGCGAGCAGTACTTC.

This sequence joins TRBV4-1 and TRBJ2-5, with 10 bases fitting TRBD1. Germline assignment: CDR1 MGHRA and CDR2 YSYEKL. After removal of 1 base from V and 4 bases from J, the junction contained 6 bases not matched to a gene. This CDR3 is 16 amino acids long. CDR3 loop: CASSQVGDRGGETQYF. The CDR3 coding sequence is TGCGCCAGCAGCCAAGTTGGGGACAGGGGTGGAGAGACCCAGTACTTC.

V usage is TRBV5-4 and J usage is TRBJ2-7; maybe TRBD1 (5 bases). Germline CDR1 and CDR2: SGHNT and YYREEE (reference sequence). V lost 3 bases, J lost 2 bases, and 12 bases lay in between. CDR3 length equals 14 residues. CDR3 nucleotides: TGTGCCAGCAGCTCTAGGGGCTACCCCTACGAGCAGTACTTC. The encoded protein is CASSSRGYPYEQYF.

The chain couples TRBV20-1 to TRBJ2-7, with TRBD2 identical over 9 bases. V lost 5 bases, J lost 5 bases, and 10 bases stayed unmatched. Per the germline V gene, CDR1 is DFQATT and CDR2 is SNEGSKA (reference sequence). The CDR3 totals 14 residues. The CDR3 region is CSAGGLREGNEQYF. The CDR3 bases are TGCAGTGCTGGGGGCCTGCGGGAGGGCAACGAGCAGTACTTC.